The present T cell receptor (beta chain) was sequenced within a study of T cells in Graves' hyperthyroidism and ophthalmopathy. The CDR3 is 17 residues long. Germline CDR1 reads SGHRS; CDR2 reads YFSETQ. V shed 4 bases, J shed 0 bases, and the junction held 7 bases outside the gene matches. What was amplified from RNA transcripts were TCR beta CDR3 regions. With the HTBI primer set, the TCR CDR3 went through a first round of RT-PCR. MiXCR was run by TCRdb on the multiplex PCR reads, yielding one entry per CDR3 protein. Altogether a few hundred thousand distinct CDR3 sequences are present, about 16% being singletons, with the ten largest covering 30% to 35%.

The sample was blood. The chain couples TRBV5-1 to TRBJ2-1, with 10 bases lining up with TRBD2. The TCR sequence derives from a woman in her twenties or thirties with Graves' hyperthyroidism. CDR3: CASSTTSGASSYNEQFF. Here the CDR3 DNA reads TGCGCCAGCAGCACTACTAGCGGGGCGAGCTCCTACAATGAGCAGTTCTTC.